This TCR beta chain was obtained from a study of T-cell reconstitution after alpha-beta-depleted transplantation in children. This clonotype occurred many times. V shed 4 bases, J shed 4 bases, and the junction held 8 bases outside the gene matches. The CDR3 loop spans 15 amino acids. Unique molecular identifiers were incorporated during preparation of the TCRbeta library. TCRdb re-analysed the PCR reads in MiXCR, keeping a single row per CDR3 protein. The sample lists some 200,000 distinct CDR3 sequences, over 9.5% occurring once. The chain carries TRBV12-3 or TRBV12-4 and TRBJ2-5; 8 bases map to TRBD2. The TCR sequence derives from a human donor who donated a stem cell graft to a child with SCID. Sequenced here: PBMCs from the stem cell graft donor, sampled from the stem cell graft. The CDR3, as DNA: TGTGCCAGCAGTTCCCCACGGGGGGGAGTAGAGACCCAGTACTTC. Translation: CASSSPRGGVETQYF.